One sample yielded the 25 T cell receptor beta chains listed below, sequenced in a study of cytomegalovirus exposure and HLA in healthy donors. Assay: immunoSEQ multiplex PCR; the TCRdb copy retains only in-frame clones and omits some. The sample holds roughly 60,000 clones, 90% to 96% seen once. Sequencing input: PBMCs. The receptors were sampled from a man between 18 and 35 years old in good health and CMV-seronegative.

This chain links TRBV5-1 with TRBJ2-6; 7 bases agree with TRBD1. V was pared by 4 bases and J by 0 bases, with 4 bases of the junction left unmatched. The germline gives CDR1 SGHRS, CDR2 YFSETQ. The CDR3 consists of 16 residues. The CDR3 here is CASSGQVSSGANVLTF. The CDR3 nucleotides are TGCGCCAGCAGCGGACAGGTTAGCTCTGGGGCCAACGTCCTGACTTTC.

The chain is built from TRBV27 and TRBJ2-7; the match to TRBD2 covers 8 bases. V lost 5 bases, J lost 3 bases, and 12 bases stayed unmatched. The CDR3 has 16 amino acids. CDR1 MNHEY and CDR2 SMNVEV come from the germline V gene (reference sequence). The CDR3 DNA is TGTGCCAGCAGTCCCAATCATCTAGCGGGCTTCTACGAGCAGTACTTC. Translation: CASSPNHLAGFYEQYF.

CDR3 sequence: CASSTLAGGAYEQYF. In nucleotides, the CDR3 is TGTGCCAGCAGTACTCTAGCGGGAGGGGCCTACGAGCAGTACTTC. V and J are TRBV27 and TRBJ2-7; 12 nucleotides match TRBD2. V dropped 5 bases and J dropped 2; count of bases not matched to a gene: 4. CDR1 is MNHEY, CDR2 SMNVEV, per germline (reference sequence). CDR3 length: 15 residues.

The CDR3 region is CASLAGGGETQYF. CDR3 DNA sequence: TGTGCCAGTTTAGCGGGAGGGGGGGAGACCCAGTACTTC. The V call is TRBV2, the J call TRBJ2-5; 11 positions agree with TRBD2. Germline trimming cut 9 bases from V and 5 bases from J; bases unmatched to any gene: 5. The V gene's germline CDR1 is SNHLY and CDR2 FYNNEI. CDR3 size: 13 residues. Full variable domain (outside the CDR3, taken from reference TRBV2 and TRBJ2-5): EPEVTQTPSHQVTQMGQEVILRCVPISNHLYFYWYRQILGQKVEFLVSFYNNEISEKSEIFDDQFSVERPDGSNFTLKIRSTKLEDSAMYFCASLAGGGETQYFGPGTRLLVL.

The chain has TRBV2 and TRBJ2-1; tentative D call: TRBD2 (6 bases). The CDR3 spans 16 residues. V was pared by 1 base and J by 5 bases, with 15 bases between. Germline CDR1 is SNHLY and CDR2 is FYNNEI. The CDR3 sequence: CASSEEIGRSDNEQFF. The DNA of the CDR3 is TGTGCCAGCAGTGAAGAAATCGGGAGAAGTGACAATGAGCAGTTCTTC.

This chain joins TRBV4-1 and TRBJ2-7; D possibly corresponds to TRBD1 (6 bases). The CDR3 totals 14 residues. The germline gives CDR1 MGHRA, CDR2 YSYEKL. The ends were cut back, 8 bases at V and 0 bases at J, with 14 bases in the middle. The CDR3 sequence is CASSPTGSSYEQYF. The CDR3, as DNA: TGCGCCAGCTCTCCTACAGGGAGCTCCTACGAGCAGTACTTC.

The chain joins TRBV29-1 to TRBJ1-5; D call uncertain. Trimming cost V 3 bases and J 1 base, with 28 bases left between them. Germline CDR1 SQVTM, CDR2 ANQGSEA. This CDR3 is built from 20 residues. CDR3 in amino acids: CSVDANNGGSPPHSNQPQHF. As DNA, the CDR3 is TGCAGCGTTGACGCCAACAACGGAGGTTCCCCTCCACACAGCAATCAGCCCCAGCATTTT.

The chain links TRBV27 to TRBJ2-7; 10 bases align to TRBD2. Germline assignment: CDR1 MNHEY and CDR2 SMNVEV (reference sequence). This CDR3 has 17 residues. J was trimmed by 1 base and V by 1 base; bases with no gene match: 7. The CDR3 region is CASSLYRPTSGSYEQYF. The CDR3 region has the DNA TGTGCCAGCAGTTTATATCGTCCGACTAGCGGGTCCTACGAGCAGTACTTC.

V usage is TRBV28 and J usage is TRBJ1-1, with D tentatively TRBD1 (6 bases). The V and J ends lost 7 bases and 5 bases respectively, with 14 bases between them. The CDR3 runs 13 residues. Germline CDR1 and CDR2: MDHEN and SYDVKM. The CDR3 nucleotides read TGTGCCAGCACAGGGGAAGGGTGGACTGAAGCTTTCTTT. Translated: CASTGEGWTEAFF.

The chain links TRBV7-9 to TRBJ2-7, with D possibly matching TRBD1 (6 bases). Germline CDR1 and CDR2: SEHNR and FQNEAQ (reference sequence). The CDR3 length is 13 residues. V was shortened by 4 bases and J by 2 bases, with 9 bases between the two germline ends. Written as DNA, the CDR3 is TGTGCCAGCAGCTCATGGACAGCCTACGAGCAGTACTTC. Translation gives CASSSWTAYEQYF.

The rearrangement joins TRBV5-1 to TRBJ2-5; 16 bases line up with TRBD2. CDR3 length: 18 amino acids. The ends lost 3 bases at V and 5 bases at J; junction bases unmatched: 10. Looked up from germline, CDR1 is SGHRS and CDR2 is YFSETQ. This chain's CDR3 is CASSSGTSGRADWETQYF. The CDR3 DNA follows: TGCGCCAGCAGCTCCGGGACTAGCGGGAGGGCCGATTGGGAGACCCAGTACTTC.

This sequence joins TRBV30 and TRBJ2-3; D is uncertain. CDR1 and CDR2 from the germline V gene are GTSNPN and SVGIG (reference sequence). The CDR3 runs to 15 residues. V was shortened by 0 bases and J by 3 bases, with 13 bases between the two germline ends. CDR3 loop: CAWSVLGPMTDTQYF. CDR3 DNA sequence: TGTGCCTGGAGTGTATTGGGCCCCATGACAGATACGCAGTATTTT. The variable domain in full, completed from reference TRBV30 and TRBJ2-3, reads SQTIHQWPATLVQPVGSPLSLECTVEGTSNPNLYWYRQAAGRGLQLLFYSVGIGQISSEVPQNLSASRPQDRQFILSSKKLLLSDSGFYLCAWSVLGPMTDTQYFGPGTRLTVL.

This CDR3 reads CAWRETTSPISYNEQFF. CDR3 nucleotides: TGTGCCTGGAGGGAAACAACTAGCCCAATTTCCTACAATGAGCAGTTCTTC. This chain connects TRBV30 to TRBJ2-1; a possible D gene is TRBD2 (6 bases). V was cut by 3 bases and J by 1 base, with 19 bases left in between. There are 17 residues in the CDR3. Germline CDR1 is GTSNPN and CDR2 is SVGIG (reference sequence).

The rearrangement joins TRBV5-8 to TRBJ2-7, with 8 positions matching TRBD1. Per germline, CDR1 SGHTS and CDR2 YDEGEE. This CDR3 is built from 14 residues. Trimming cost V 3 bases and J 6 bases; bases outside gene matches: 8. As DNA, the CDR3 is TGTGCCAGCAGCTCTCGGACAGGGCTTGGCGAGCAGTACTTC. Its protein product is CASSSRTGLGEQYF.

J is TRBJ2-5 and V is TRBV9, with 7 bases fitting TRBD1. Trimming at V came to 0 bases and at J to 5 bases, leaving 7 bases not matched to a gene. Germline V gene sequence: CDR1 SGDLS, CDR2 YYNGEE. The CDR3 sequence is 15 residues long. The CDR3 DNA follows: TGTGCCAGCAGCGTAGCTCAGGGGGTACAGGAGACCCAGTACTTC. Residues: CASSVAQGVQETQYF. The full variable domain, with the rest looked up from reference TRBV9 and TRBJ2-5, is DSGVTQTPKHLITATGQRVTLRCSPRSGDLSVYWYQQSLDQGLQFLIQYYNGEERAKGNILERFSAQQFPDLHSELNLSSLELGDSALYFCASSVAQGVQETQYFGPGTRLLVL.

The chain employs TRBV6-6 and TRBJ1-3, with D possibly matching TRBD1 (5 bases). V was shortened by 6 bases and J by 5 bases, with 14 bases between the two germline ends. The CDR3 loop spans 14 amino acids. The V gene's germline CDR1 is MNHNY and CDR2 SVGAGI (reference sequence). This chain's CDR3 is CASSGRGRRNTIYF. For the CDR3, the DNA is TGTGCCAGCAGCGGTCGGGGGAGGAGAAACACCATATATTTT.

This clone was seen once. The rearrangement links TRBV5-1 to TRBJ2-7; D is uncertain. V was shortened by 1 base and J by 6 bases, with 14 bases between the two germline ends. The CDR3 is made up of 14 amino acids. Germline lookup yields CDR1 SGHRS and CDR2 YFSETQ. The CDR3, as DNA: TGCGCCAGCAGCTTGAACTATGGCGTACCCGAGCAGTACTTC. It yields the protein CASSLNYGVPEQYF. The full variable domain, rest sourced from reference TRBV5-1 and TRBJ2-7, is KAGVTQTPRYLIKTRGQQVTLSCSPISGHRSVSWYQQTPGQGLQFLFEYFSETQRNKGNFPGRFSGRQFSNSRSEMNVSTLELGDSALYLCASSLNYGVPEQYFGPGTRLTVT.

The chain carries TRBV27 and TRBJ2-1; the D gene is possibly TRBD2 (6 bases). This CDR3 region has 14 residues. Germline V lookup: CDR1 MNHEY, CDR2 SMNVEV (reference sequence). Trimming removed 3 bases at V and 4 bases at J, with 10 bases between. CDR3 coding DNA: TGTGCCAGCAGTTTTTCGGGAGAATACAATGAGCAGTTCTTC. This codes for CASSFSGEYNEQFF.

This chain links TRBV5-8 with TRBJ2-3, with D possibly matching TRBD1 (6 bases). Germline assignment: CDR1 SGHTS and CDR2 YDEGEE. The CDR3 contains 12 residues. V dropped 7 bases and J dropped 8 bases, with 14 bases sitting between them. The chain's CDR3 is CASRQDSGTQYF. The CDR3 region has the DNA TGTGCCAGCCGCCAGGACAGCGGTACGCAGTATTTT.

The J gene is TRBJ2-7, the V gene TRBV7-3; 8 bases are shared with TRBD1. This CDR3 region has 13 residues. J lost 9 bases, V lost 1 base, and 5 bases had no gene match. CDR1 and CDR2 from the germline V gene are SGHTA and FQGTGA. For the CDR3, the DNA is TGTGCCAGCAGCTTAAGGACAGGGTGTGGGCAGTACTTC. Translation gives CASSLRTGCGQYF.

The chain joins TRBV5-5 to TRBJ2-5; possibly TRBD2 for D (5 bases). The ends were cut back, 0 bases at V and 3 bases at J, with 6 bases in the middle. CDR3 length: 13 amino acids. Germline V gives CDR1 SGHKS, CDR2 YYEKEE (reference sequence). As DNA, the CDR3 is TGTGCCAGCAGCTTGGGGGGAGAAGAGACCCAGTACTTC. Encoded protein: CASSLGGEETQYF.

The CDR3 DNA sequence: TGTGCCAGCAGTCCGCCAGCGGGAAGAAAGACCCAGTACTTC. Protein product: CASSPPAGRKTQYF. V and J are TRBV28 and TRBJ2-5, with 7 bases aligning to TRBD2. Per the germline V gene, CDR1 is MDHEN and CDR2 is SYDVKM. V dropped 5 bases and J dropped 6; count of bases not matched to a gene: 9. The CDR3 consists of 14 residues.

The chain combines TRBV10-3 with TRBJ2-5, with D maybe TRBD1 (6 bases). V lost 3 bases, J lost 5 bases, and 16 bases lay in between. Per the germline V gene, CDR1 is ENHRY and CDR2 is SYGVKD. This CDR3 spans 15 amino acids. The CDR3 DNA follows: TGTGCCATCAGTGAACCAAACAGGGTGTGGGAGACCCAGTACTTC. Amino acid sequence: CAISEPNRVWETQYF.

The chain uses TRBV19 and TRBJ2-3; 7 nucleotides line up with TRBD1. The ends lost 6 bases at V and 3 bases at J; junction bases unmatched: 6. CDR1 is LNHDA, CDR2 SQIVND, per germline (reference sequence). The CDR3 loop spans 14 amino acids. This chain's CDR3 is CASRSAGGTDTQYF. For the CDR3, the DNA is TGTGCCAGTAGATCGGCAGGGGGAACAGATACGCAGTATTTT.

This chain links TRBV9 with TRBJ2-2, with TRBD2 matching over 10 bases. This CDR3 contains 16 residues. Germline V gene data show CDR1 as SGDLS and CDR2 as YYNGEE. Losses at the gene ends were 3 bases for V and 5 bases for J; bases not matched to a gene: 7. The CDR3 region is CASSAPAGGPTGELFF. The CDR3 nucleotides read TGTGCCAGCAGCGCCCCAGCGGGAGGGCCGACCGGGGAGCTGTTTTTT. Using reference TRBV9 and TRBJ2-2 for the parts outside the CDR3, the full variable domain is DSGVTQTPKHLITATGQRVTLRCSPRSGDLSVYWYQQSLDQGLQFLIQYYNGEERAKGNILERFSAQQFPDLHSELNLSSLELGDSALYFCASSAPAGGPTGELFFGEGSRLTVL.